These T cell receptor beta chains were read from a single sample in a study of blood T cell repertoires in COVID-19. Generated by immunoSEQ multiplex PCR, the TCRdb table keeps only in-frame clones and is missing some. The sample has some 66,000 clones; roughly three quarters are singletons. The sample consisted of peripheral blood. These receptors originate from a woman of 80 years or more with acute or convalescent COVID-19. The CDR3 runs from the conserved cysteine through the conserved F or W. Each record gives: clone size, V gene, D gene, J gene, CDR3 protein, CDR3 DNA. The D gene is left open where the match is weak. The listing skips clone size in some rows; elsewhere it reads once, few, many or a size class.

.	TRBV10-3	.	TRBJ1-5	CAIEGVYSNQPQHF	TGTGCCATCGAAGGGGTCTATAGCAATCAGCCCCAGCATTTT
.	TRBV30	.	TRBJ2-4	CAWSVGGSQNIQYF	TGTGCCTGGAGTGTCGGAGGGTCCCAAAACATTCAGTACTTC
few	TRBV7-9	.	TRBJ1-4	CASSLGLSGNEKLFF	TGTGCCAGCAGCCTAGGACTCTCGGGGAATGAAAAACTGTTTTTT
.	TRBV7-2	TRBD1	TRBJ2-1	CASSPNRDRAYNEQFF	TGTGCCAGCAGCCCCAACCGGGACAGAGCCTACAATGAGCAGTTCTTC
once	TRBV27	.	TRBJ2-3	CASSRLRDTQYF	TGTGCCAGCAGCCGCCTGCGGGATACGCAGTATTTT
.	TRBV7-3	TRBD1	TRBJ2-3	CASSPKNGRGREDTQYF	TGTGCCAGCAGCCCCAAGAATGGAAGGGGGCGCGAGGATACGCAGTATTTT
.	TRBV11-3	.	TRBJ2-3	CASSRTRDTQYF	TGTGCCAGCAGCCGAACAAGAGATACGCAGTATTTT
.	TRBV5-1	TRBD1	TRBJ1-1	CASSRETGLTEAFF	TGCGCCAGCAGCAGGGAGACAGGGCTCACTGAAGCTTTCTTT
.	TRBV19	.	TRBJ1-4	CASRERDEKLFF	TGTGCCAGTAGGGAGCGGGACGAAAAACTGTTTTTT
.	TRBV7-7	TRBD2	TRBJ2-2	CASSLYSGSGTGELFF	TGTGCTAGCAGCTTATATAGCGGGAGTGGCACCGGGGAGCTGTTTTTT
once	TRBV19	.	TRBJ1-3	CASNYNGGSGNTIYF	TGTGCCAGTAACTACAATGGGGGGTCCGGAAACACCATATATTTT
.	TRBV2	.	TRBJ2-1	CASSDRAGLGQFF	TGTGCCAGCAGTGACCGCGCGGGATTAGGGCAGTTCTTC
.	TRBV7-2	.	TRBJ1-3	CASSPTTGNTIYF	TGTGCCAGCAGCCCAACTACTGGAAACACCATATATTTT
.	TRBV3-1/TRBV3-2	.	TRBJ2-5	CASSLPQETQYF	TGTGCCAGCAGCCTTCCGCAAGAGACCCAGTACTTC
once	TRBV28	TRBD1	TRBJ2-7	CASSYRDRTYEQYF	TGTGCCAGCAGTTACCGGGACAGGACCTACGAGCAGTACTTC
.	TRBV30	.	TRBJ1-5	CAWSSTGSNQPQHF	TGTGCCTGGAGTTCCACAGGGAGCAATCAGCCCCAGCATTTT